This T cell receptor beta chain was profiled in a study of T cell responses to AZD1222 COVID-19 vaccine. V lost 0 bases to trimming and J lost 15 bases; unmatched junction nucleotides: 8. Germline CDR1 and CDR2: MNHEY and SMNVEV (reference sequence). The CDR3 runs 15 residues. Study-wide results and caveats: Donor demographics were predominantly white British with a female majority; clonal diversity may be underestimated.

Note on this clone: The antigen is not known.

TCRdb's copy holds only in-frame clones and misses some; the assay was immunoSEQ multiplex PCR. The sample yields 120,000 to 150,000 clones, roughly 90% seen once. The chain employs TRBV27 and TRBJ2-1; 13 bases match TRBD2. The sample in question was peripheral blood, obtained 28 days after the second AZD1222 dose. The clonotype comes from an adult who received the AZD1222 COVID-19 vaccine. This chain's CDR3 is CASSLSPGLAGERFF. The DNA of the CDR3 is TGTGCCAGCAGTTTATCTCCAGGACTAGCGGGGGAACGGTTCTTC.